This T cell receptor beta chain was recorded in a study of blood T cell repertoires in COVID-19. Background on the study: Samples taken during acute and convalescent COVID-19 were collected in the United States, Italy and Spain.

Profiled with immunoSEQ multiplex PCR; TCRdb holds only in-frame clones, not every one. The sample holds about 74,000 clones, under 95% seen once. Losses at the gene ends were 0 bases for V and 6 bases for J; bases not matched to a gene: 3. Germline V gene data show CDR1 as SGDLS and CDR2 as YYNGEE. This CDR3 spans 14 amino acids. The chain employs TRBV9 and TRBJ2-1; 7 bases fit TRBD2. The source of this sequence is a human donor in a cohort sampled during active COVID-19. Specimen: peripheral blood. The CDR3 sequence is CASSVVASGNEQFF. The CDR3 DNA reads TGTGCCAGCAGCGTAGTGGCTAGCGGCAATGAGCAGTTCTTC.